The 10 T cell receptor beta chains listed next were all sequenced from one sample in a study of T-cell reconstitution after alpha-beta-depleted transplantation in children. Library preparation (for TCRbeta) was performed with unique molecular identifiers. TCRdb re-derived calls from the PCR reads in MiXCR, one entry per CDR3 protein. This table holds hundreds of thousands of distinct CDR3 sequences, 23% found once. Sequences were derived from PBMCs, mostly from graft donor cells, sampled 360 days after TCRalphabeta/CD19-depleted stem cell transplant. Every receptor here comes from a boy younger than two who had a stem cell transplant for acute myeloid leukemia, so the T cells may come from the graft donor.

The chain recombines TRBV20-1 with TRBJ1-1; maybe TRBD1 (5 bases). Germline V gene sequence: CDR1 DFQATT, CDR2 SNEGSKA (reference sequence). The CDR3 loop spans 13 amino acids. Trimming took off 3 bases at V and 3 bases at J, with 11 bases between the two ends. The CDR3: CSARVGAYTEAFF. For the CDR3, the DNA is TGCAGTGCTAGGGTTGGGGCCTACACTGAAGCTTTCTTT.

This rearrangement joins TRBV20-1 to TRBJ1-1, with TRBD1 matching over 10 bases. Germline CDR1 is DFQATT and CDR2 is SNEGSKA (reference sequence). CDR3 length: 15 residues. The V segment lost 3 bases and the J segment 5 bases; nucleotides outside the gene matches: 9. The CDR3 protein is CSARKRQGARTEAFF. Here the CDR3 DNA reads TGCAGTGCTAGGAAAAGACAGGGGGCTCGGACTGAAGCTTTCTTT.

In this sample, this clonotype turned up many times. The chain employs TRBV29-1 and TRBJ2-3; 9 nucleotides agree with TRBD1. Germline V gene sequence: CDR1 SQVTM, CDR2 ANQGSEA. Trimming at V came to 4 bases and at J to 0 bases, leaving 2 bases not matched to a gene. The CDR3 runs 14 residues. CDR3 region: CSVAGTGSTDTQYF. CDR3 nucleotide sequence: TGCAGCGTTGCCGGGACAGGGAGCACAGATACGCAGTATTTT.

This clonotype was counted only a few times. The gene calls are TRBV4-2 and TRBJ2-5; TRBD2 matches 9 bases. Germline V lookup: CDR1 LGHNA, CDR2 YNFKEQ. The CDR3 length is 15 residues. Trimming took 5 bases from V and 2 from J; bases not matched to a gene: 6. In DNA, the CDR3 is TGTGCCAGCAGCGCGGTAACTAGCGGGCAAGAGACCCAGTACTTC. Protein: CASSAVTSGQETQYF.

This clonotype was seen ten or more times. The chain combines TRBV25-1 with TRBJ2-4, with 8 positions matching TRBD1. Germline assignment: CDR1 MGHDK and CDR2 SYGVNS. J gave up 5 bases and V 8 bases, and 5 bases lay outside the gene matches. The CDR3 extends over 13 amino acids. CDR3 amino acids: CASRLTGENIQYF. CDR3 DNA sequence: TGTGCCAGCCGGCTGACAGGGGAAAACATTCAGTACTTC.

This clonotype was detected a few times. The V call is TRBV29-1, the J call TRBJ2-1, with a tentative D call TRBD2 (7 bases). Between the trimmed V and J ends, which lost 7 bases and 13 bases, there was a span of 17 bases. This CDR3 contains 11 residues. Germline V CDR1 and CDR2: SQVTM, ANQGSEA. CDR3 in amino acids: CSGGGQGNQFF. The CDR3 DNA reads TGCAGCGGGGGGGGGCAAGGTAATCAGTTCTTC.

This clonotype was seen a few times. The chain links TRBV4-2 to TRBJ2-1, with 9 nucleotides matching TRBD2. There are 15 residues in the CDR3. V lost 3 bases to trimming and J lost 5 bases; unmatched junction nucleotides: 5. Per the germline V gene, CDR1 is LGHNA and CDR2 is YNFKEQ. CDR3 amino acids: CASSHRVAGDNEQFF. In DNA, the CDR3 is TGTGCCAGCAGCCACCGGGTAGCGGGGGACAATGAGCAGTTCTTC.

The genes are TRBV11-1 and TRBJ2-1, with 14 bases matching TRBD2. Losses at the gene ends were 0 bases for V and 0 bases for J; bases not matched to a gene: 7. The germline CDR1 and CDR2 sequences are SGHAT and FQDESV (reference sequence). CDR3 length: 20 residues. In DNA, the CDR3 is TGTGCCAGCAGCTTAGCCGGGACTAGCGGGGGCCAAAGCTCCTACAATGAGCAGTTCTTC. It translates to CASSLAGTSGGQSSYNEQFF.

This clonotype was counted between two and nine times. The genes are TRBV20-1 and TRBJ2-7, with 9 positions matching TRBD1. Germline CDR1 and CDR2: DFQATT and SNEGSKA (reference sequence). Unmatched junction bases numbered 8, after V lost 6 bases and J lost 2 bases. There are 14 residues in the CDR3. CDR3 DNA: TGCAGTGCCGAGGGCGGGACAGGGACCTACGAGCAGTACTTC. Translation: CSAEGGTGTYEQYF.

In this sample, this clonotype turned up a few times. This CDR3 reads CSAKKDRDRQYF. CDR3 nucleotide sequence: TGCAGTGCTAAAAAGGACAGGGACAGGCAGTACTTC. The rearrangement links TRBV20-1 to TRBJ2-7, with 8 bases matching TRBD1. CDR1 and CDR2 from the germline V gene are DFQATT and SNEGSKA (reference sequence). The CDR3 contains 12 residues. The V and J ends lost 4 bases and 9 bases, in that order; junction bases with no gene match: 8.